The entry that follows covers one T cell receptor (beta chain) sequence. This specimen comes from a study of blood T cell repertoires in COVID-19. Study as a whole: Italy, Spain and the United States were the sources of the convalescent and acute COVID-19 samples. PBMCs, B-cell-depleted T cells, or T cells provided the cDNA or gDNA that made up the material.

In the authors' workflow: Nucleated cell number was recorded as an estimate derived from reference gene primer amplification. The table came from immunoSEQ multiplex PCR; TCRdb's copy has only in-frame clones and leaves some out. V and J calls and clone size come straight from that table; D and trimming were deduced from the DNA. The table has some 400,000 clones, 90% seen once; the top ten hold around 7%. CDR1 MGHRA and CDR2 YSYEKL come from the germline V gene. The CDR3 length is 14 residues. J lost 5 bases, V lost 1 base, and 4 bases had no gene match. This chain links TRBV4-1 with TRBJ2-7, with 8 bases matching TRBD1. What was sequenced was peripheral blood. This TCR was recovered from a man between 18 and 35 years old with active or convalescent COVID-19. The CDR3 reads CASSQGDRLNEQYF. As DNA, the CDR3 is TGCGCCAGCAGCCAAGGGGACAGGCTTAACGAGCAGTACTTC.